This entry lists 18 T cell receptor beta chains sequenced from one sample in a study of cytomegalovirus exposure and HLA in healthy donors. Amplification used 60 Vbeta primers and 13 Jbeta primers. Generated by immunoSEQ multiplex PCR, the TCRdb table keeps only in-frame clones and is missing some. This table holds over 70,000 clones, around two thirds found once. The material sequenced was PBMCs. These TCRs come from a human donor in good health.

The genes are TRBV4-2 and TRBJ1-5; 7 nucleotides line up with TRBD1. J lost 4 bases, V lost 1 base, and 4 bases had no gene match. Germline V gene data show CDR1 as LGHNA and CDR2 as YNFKEQ. The CDR3 consists of 15 residues. For the CDR3, the DNA is TGTGCCAGCAGCCAAGTAGGGGGCCTTAATCAGCCCCAGCATTTT. Translating it yields CASSQVGGLNQPQHF.

The V call is TRBV9, the J call TRBJ1-2, with no clear D. CDR3 length equals 15 residues. CDR1 and CDR2 (germline): SGDLS, YYNGEE. Trimming shortened V by 2 bases and J by 0 bases, and 11 bases separated the two germline ends. The CDR3 sequence: CASSVGQAPNYGYTF. The CDR3 nucleotides are TGTGCCAGCAGCGTTGGGCAGGCTCCTAACTATGGCTACACCTTC.

This clone was observed a handful of times. The gene calls are TRBV6-1 and TRBJ1-1; TRBD1 might be the D (5 bases). Germline V gene lookup returns CDR1 MNHNS and CDR2 SASEGT. Trimming stripped 8 bases from V and 2 bases from J, with 15 bases between. CDR3 length equals 14 residues. The CDR3 reads CASVVLGGNTEAFF. The CDR3 coding sequence is TGTGCCAGCGTTGTTCTGGGGGGAAACACTGAAGCTTTCTTT.

This rearrangement joins TRBV29-1 to TRBJ1-4; TRBD1 aligns across 8 bases. With V trimmed by 6 bases and J by 8 bases, 8 bases remained unmatched. The CDR3 totals 13 residues. Germline V gene lookup returns CDR1 SQVTM and CDR2 ANQGSEA. The CDR3 sequence: CSVMTGVGEKLFF. The CDR3 DNA follows: TGCAGCGTCATGACAGGGGTCGGGGAAAAACTGTTTTTT.

CDR3 in DNA: TGTGCCAGCAGTAATAGCGGGAGTGGTTCCTACAATGAGCAGTTCTTC. As protein: CASSNSGSGSYNEQFF. This chain uses TRBV9 with TRBJ2-1, with 9 bases identical to TRBD2. The CDR3 is 16 amino acids. CDR1 is SGDLS, CDR2 YYNGEE, per germline. J was trimmed by 1 base and V by 5 bases; bases with no gene match: 7.

The rearrangement uses TRBV19 and TRBJ2-7, with TRBD1 matching over 9 bases. Per germline, CDR1 LNHDA and CDR2 SQIVND (reference sequence). The CDR3 contains 15 residues. With V trimmed by 4 bases and J by 3 bases, 7 bases remained unmatched. The CDR3 DNA sequence: TGTGCCAGTAGTAGGGGACAGGGCGTCGGCTACGAGCAGTACTTC. It specifies CASSRGQGVGYEQYF.

The chain is built from TRBV4-2 and TRBJ2-6; D is undetermined. The V and J ends lost 5 bases and 0 bases respectively, with 5 bases between them. Germline V gene lookup returns CDR1 LGHNA and CDR2 YNFKEQ. This CDR3 has 14 residues. The CDR3 DNA reads TGTGCCAGCAGCTCTCGCTCTGGGGCCAACGTCCTGACTTTC. This gives the protein CASSSRSGANVLTF.

The genes are TRBV7-2 and TRBJ1-1; D gene uncertain. Looked up from germline, CDR1 is SGHTA and CDR2 is FQGNSA. This CDR3 has 14 amino acids. Between the trimmed V and J ends, which lost 0 bases and 1 base, there was a span of 6 bases. The CDR3 DNA follows: TGTGCCAGCAGCTTAGCGGCGGGGAACACTGAAGCTTTCTTT. Protein product: CASSLAAGNTEAFF. Based on the CDR3 plus reference TRBV7-2 and TRBJ1-1, the full variable domain is GAGVSQSPSNKVTEKGKDVELRCDPISGHTALYWYRQSLGQGLEFLIYFQGNSAPDKSGLPSDRFSAERTGGSVSTLTIQRTQQEDSAVYLCASSLAAGNTEAFFGQGTRLTVV.

This chain joins TRBV5-1 and TRBJ2-5, with a tentative D call TRBD1 (6 bases). V lost 2 bases and J 2 bases, leaving 10 bases between the germline ends. Per the germline V gene, CDR1 is SGHRS and CDR2 is YFSETQ. CDR3 size: 14 residues. CDR3 protein: CASSFGQPQETQYF. CDR3 in DNA: TGCGCCAGCAGCTTCGGACAGCCGCAAGAGACCCAGTACTTC.

This sequence joins TRBV7-8 and TRBJ1-4; a possible D gene is TRBD1 (5 bases). V was shortened by 4 bases and J by 4 bases, with 16 bases between the two germline ends. This CDR3 has 16 amino acids. The germline gives CDR1 SGHVS, CDR2 FQNEAQ. CDR3 in amino acids: CASSYFLGAVNEKLFF. The CDR3 region has the DNA TGTGCCAGCAGCTATTTTTTAGGGGCGGTTAATGAAAAACTGTTTTTT.

This chain links TRBV29-1 with TRBJ1-1; tentatively, D is TRBD1 (5 bases). The germline V and J ends were trimmed by 7 bases and 1 base, with 13 bases remaining between them. The CDR3 is 13 residues long. Germline-derived CDR1 and CDR2 are SQVTM and ANQGSEA. The DNA for the CDR3 is TGCAGCGCCACTACCGGACAGAACACTGAAGCTTTCTTT. It encodes CSATTGQNTEAFF.

In this sample, this clone turned up a few times. The J gene is TRBJ2-4, the V gene TRBV30, with 7 bases matching TRBD2. The germline V gene encodes CDR1 GTSNPN and CDR2 SVGIG (reference sequence). This CDR3 contains 15 residues. Germline trimming cut 3 bases from V and 0 bases from J; bases unmatched to any gene: 5. CDR3 nucleotide sequence: TGTGCCTGGAGCCATAGCGGGCTAGCCAAAAACATTCAGTACTTC. Amino acids: CAWSHSGLAKNIQYF.

This clone was seen more than once but under ten times. The rearrangement links TRBV29-1 to TRBJ2-7, with 15 nucleotides matching TRBD2. CDR1 is SQVTM and CDR2 is ANQGSEA in the germline V gene. V dropped 6 bases and J dropped 0; count of bases not matched to a gene: 6. This CDR3 spans 16 amino acids. CDR3 in amino acids: CSVTGTSGRPSYEQYF. CDR3 nucleotide sequence: TGCAGCGTAACCGGGACTAGCGGGAGGCCCTCCTACGAGCAGTACTTC.

V is TRBV25-1 and J is TRBJ2-3; 7 bases match TRBD2. The germline CDR1 and CDR2 sequences are MGHDK and SYGVNS. V trimming: 4 bases; J trimming: 4 bases; junction bases outside the gene matches: 2. The CDR3 is 13 amino acids. The CDR3 loop reads CASSAGGADTQYF. The DNA for the CDR3 is TGTGCCAGCAGTGCGGGAGGCGCAGATACGCAGTATTTT.

This chain links TRBV6-7 with TRBJ2-1; tentative D call: TRBD2 (6 bases). TRBV6-7 is flagged as an ORF with uncertain function. The ends were cut back, 0 bases at V and 0 bases at J, with 21 bases in the middle. CDR3 length equals 20 residues. The DNA of the CDR3 is TGTGCCAGCAGTTACTCGAAGTGCCAGCGGGTAGCGAGCTCCTACAATGAGCAGTTCTTC. Protein: CASSYSKCQRVASSYNEQFF.

The chain employs TRBV5-4 and TRBJ1-1; no reliable D call. V lost 0 bases and J 1 base, leaving 13 bases between the germline ends. Looked up from germline, CDR1 is SGHNT and CDR2 is YYREEE (reference sequence). This CDR3 contains 16 residues. DNA for the CDR3: TGTGCCAGCAGCTTGGCCACGGGGTGGGGGAACACTGAAGCTTTCTTT. Translating gives CASSLATGWGNTEAFF.

The chain carries TRBV7-8 and TRBJ2-7; D not certain. Germline-derived CDR1 and CDR2 are SGHVS and FQNEAQ. The CDR3 extends over 14 amino acids. V dropped 0 bases and J dropped 0 bases, with 6 bases sitting between them. CDR3 protein: CASSLAFLSYEQYF. In nucleotides, the CDR3 is TGTGCCAGCAGCTTAGCATTCCTCTCCTACGAGCAGTACTTC.

The chain recombines TRBV19 with TRBJ1-2, with a tentative D call TRBD1 (5 bases). Trimming cost V 7 bases and J 6 bases, with 15 bases left between them. Germline CDR1 LNHDA, CDR2 SQIVND (reference sequence). This CDR3 has 13 amino acids. CDR3 sequence reads: CASTSRQGDGYTF. The CDR3 nucleotides are TGTGCCAGTACCTCCCGGCAGGGTGATGGCTACACCTTC.